Below, 13 T cell receptor beta chains from the same sample are listed, as sequenced in a study of blood T cell repertoires in COVID-19. TCRdb's copy holds only in-frame clones and misses some; the assay was immunoSEQ multiplex PCR. The sample has roughly 190,000 clones, 70% to 90% seen once. Sequencing was carried out using peripheral blood. These receptors originate from a man aged 35 to 55 with active or convalescent COVID-19.

This clone was seen at least ten times. CDR3 DNA: TGTGCCAGCAGCCAGGCAAGTGAGACCCAGTACTTC. Its protein product is CASSQASETQYF. This chain links TRBV3-1 (or the pseudogene TRBV3-2) with TRBJ2-5; D is unresolved. The length of the CDR3 is 12 residues. Germline V gives CDR1 LGHDT, CDR2 YNNKEL (reference sequence). V gave up 3 bases and J gave up 5 bases, with 7 bases separating them.

The chain is built from TRBV5-4 and TRBJ2-5; D uncertain. Germline CDR1 reads SGHNT; CDR2 reads YYREEE (reference sequence). Between the trimmed V and J ends, which lost 4 bases and 5 bases, there was a span of 12 bases. The CDR3 is 13 amino acids. The CDR3 loop reads CASSPGSFETQYF. CDR3 coding DNA: TGTGCCAGCAGCCCAGGAAGCTTTGAGACCCAGTACTTC.

This rearrangement joins TRBV9 to TRBJ2-5, with 9 nucleotides matching TRBD1. After removal of 4 bases from V and 5 bases from J, the junction contained 6 bases not matched to a gene. There are 14 residues in the CDR3. CDR1 and CDR2 from the germline V gene are SGDLS and YYNGEE. Written as DNA, the CDR3 is TGTGCCAGCAGCATGGGACAGGGTTTCGAGACCCAGTACTTC. This gives the protein CASSMGQGFETQYF.

The rearrangement joins TRBV24-1 to TRBJ2-3; 7 positions match TRBD2. CDR1 and CDR2 (germline): KGHDR, SFDVKD. This CDR3 comprises 15 residues. The J segment lost 0 bases and the V segment lost 3 bases, leaving 2 bases of the junction unmatched. The CDR3 reads CATSDKGLSTDTQYF. CDR3 sequence (DNA): TGTGCCACCAGTGATAAGGGACTAAGCACAGATACGCAGTATTTT.

The V and J genes are TRBV2 and TRBJ1-3, with a tentative D call TRBD1 (5 bases). Germline V CDR1 and CDR2: SNHLY, FYNNEI. Trimming shortened V by 7 bases and J by 0 bases, and 7 bases separated the two germline ends. The CDR3 sequence is 13 residues long. The DNA of the CDR3 is TGTGCCAGCACGGACACCTCTGGAAACACCATATATTTT. It yields the protein CASTDTSGNTIYF.

This sequence joins TRBV15 and TRBJ2-3; TRBD2 might be the D (5 bases). The CDR3 sequence is 15 residues long. The V and J ends lost 0 bases and 5 bases respectively, with 12 bases between them. Germline loops: CDR1 LNHNV, CDR2 YYDKDF (reference sequence). The CDR3, as DNA: TGTGCCACCAGCAGAGATGCCGGGGTCAAAGATACGCAGTATTTT. Residues: CATSRDAGVKDTQYF.

The V and J genes are TRBV27 and TRBJ2-2, with D perhaps matching TRBD1 (6 bases). Germline loops: CDR1 MNHEY, CDR2 SMNVEV (reference sequence). With 6 bases removed from V and 11 bases from J, the gap between germline ends came to 19 bases. The CDR3 extends over 14 amino acids. The CDR3 region is CASSHGSPRGELFF. The CDR3 DNA follows: TGTGCCAGCAGCCATGGGAGTCCCAGGGGTGAGCTGTTTTTT.

The V gene is TRBV10-3, the J gene TRBJ1-1; no clear D gene. The V end lost 6 bases, the J end lost 0 bases, and 8 bases lay between the germline ends. Germline V gene data show CDR1 as ENHRY and CDR2 as SYGVKD. This CDR3 is 13 amino acids long. In nucleotides, the CDR3 is TGTGCCATCAGGCCAGATATGAACACTGAAGCTTTCTTT. Residues: CAIRPDMNTEAFF.

CDR3 nucleotides: TGTGCTAGTGGACAGGGCCGTCCGGGTGGCTACACCTTC. It yields the protein CASGQGRPGGYTF. This chain joins TRBV12-5 and TRBJ1-2, with D perhaps matching TRBD1 (6 bases). Germline lookup yields CDR1 LGHNT and CDR2 FRNRAP. V was clipped by 6 bases and J by 7 bases, with 15 bases between them. This CDR3 has 13 residues.

This chain joins TRBV6-1 and TRBJ1-4; 10 nucleotides agree with TRBD1. Trimming took 1 base from V and 6 from J; bases not matched to a gene: 5. Germline lookup yields CDR1 MNHNS and CDR2 SASEGT. The CDR3 is 16 amino acids. CDR3 in amino acids: CASSEVKGTGDEKLFF. The CDR3 DNA follows: TGTGCCAGCAGTGAAGTCAAGGGGACAGGGGATGAAAAACTGTTTTTT.

The rearrangement links TRBV6-6 to TRBJ2-2, with TRBD1 matching over 10 bases. CDR3 length: 16 residues. J gave up 7 bases and V 2 bases, and 7 bases lay outside the gene matches. Germline CDR1 and CDR2: MNHNY and SVGAGI (reference sequence). This chain's CDR3 is CASSYPGQGRVGELFF. The CDR3, as DNA: TGTGCCAGCAGTTACCCGGGACAGGGGCGCGTCGGGGAGCTGTTTTTT.

This clone was observed once. The chain carries TRBV21-1 and TRBJ2-3; TRBD2 is taken as the D call from the table, unchecked against the DNA. TRBV21-1 is assigned pseudogene status. CDR3 size: 17 residues. As DNA, the CDR3 is TGTGCCAGCAGCGTCCGAGACGGAAAACGGGGCACAGATACGCAGTATTTT. Protein product: CASSVRDGKRGTDTQYF.

This clone was seen a single time. This sequence joins TRBV29-1 and TRBJ1-1; TRBD1 agrees at 7 bases. The germline V gene has CDR1 SQVTM and CDR2 ANQGSEA. V shed 6 bases and J 4 bases; nucleotides not matched to a gene: 8. There are 13 residues in the CDR3. Written as DNA, the CDR3 is TGCAGCGTCCACAGGGGCGTGAGCACTGAAGCTTTCTTT. Encoded protein: CSVHRGVSTEAFF.